Listed below are T cell receptor beta chains from one sample, sequenced in a study of Ad26.COV2.S vaccination and SARS-CoV-2 variants. Sequenced by immunoSEQ multiplex PCR; TCRdb stores in-frame clones only, minus some. This table has approximately 420,000 clones, about nine tenths appearing once. Sequenced here: peripheral blood, sampled in a trial of Ad26.COV2.S vaccine versus placebo. Receptor source: a person between 18 and 59 years old who received the Ad26.COV2.S COVID-19 vaccine or a placebo. Each CDR3 is given with its conserved first and last residue. The D gene is left open where the match is weak. The size field is filled for only some rows; it gives once, few, many or a size class.

size	length	V	J	D	CDR3	DNA
.	16	TRBV7-2	TRBJ2-1	TRBD1	CASSSRGQVRWNEQFF	TGTGCCAGCAGCTCAAGAGGACAGGTAAGGTGGAATGAGCAGTTCTTC
.	15	TRBV6-5	TRBJ1-2	TRBD1	CASSYRDSGSYGYTF	TGTGCCAGCAGTTACCGGGACAGCGGATCCTATGGCTACACCTTC
.	14	TRBV6-5	TRBJ1-5	TRBD1	CASRILTGGQPQHF	TGTGCCAGCAGAATCCTGACAGGGGGCCAGCCCCAGCATTTT
few	15	TRBV6-2/TRBV6-3	TRBJ2-2	TRBD2	CASSYSGTITGELFF	TGTGCCAGCAGTTACTCCGGGACTATCACCGGGGAGCTGTTTTTT
.	13	TRBV2	TRBJ1-1	.	CASNIPGPIGAFF	TGTGCCAGCAACATACCCGGGCCTATAGGTGCTTTCTTT
.	13	TRBV5-1	TRBJ2-3	.	CASRKTLTDTQYF	TGCGCCAGCCGAAAAACACTCACAGATACGCAGTATTTT
.	15	TRBV6-5	TRBJ1-5	.	CASTPGGNSNQPQHF	TGTGCCAGCACCCCGGGGGGTAATAGCAATCAGCCCCAGCATTTT
.	15	TRBV2	TRBJ2-5	.	CASSEALQTQETQYF	TGTGCCAGCAGTGAAGCGCTGCAGACCCAAGAGACCCAGTACTTC
.	15	TRBV5-4	TRBJ2-1	TRBD2	CASSLQRGTNNEQFF	TGTGCCAGCAGCTTGCAGCGGGGGACCAACAATGAGCAGTTCTTC
.	14	TRBV30	TRBJ2-2	.	CAWSVIRDTGELFF	TGTGCCTGGAGTGTAATCAGGGACACCGGGGAGCTGTTTTTT
once	13	TRBV2	TRBJ1-2	TRBD1	CASKGDRGEGYTF	TGTGCCAGCAAGGGGGACAGGGGCGAAGGCTACACCTTC
.	14	TRBV5-5	TRBJ1-1	TRBD1	CASSLTGENTEAFF	TGTGCCAGCAGCCTAACAGGGGAGAACACTGAAGCTTTCTTT
.	11	TRBV20-1	TRBJ2-5	.	CSARTGGPKYF	TGCAGTGCTAGAACCGGTGGACCCAAGTACTTC
.	15	TRBV18	TRBJ2-2	.	CASSWAGSNTGELFF	TGTGCCAGCTCATGGGCAGGATCGAACACCGGGGAGCTGTTTTTT
.	17	TRBV15	TRBJ2-4	TRBD1	CATSREEAGQGVIIQYF	TGTGCCACCAGCAGAGAAGAAGCGGGACAGGGAGTTATCATTCAGTACTTC
.	14	TRBV7-2	TRBJ2-1	TRBD2	CASSLLGGGNEQFF	TGTGCCAGCAGCTTATTGGGGGGGGGCAATGAGCAGTTCTTC
.	15	TRBV5-1	TRBJ1-6	.	CASSLESGSNSPLHF	TGCGCCAGCAGCTTGGAGTCAGGGAGTAATTCACCCCTCCACTTT
.	14	TRBV19	TRBJ2-4	.	CASSLGAKGNIQYF	TGTGCCAGTAGCCTGGGGGCTAAAGGAAACATTCAGTACTTC
.	14	TRBV6-6	TRBJ1-1	TRBD1	CASRSPGQDTEAFF	TGTGCCAGCAGGTCACCGGGACAGGACACTGAAGCTTTCTTT
.	15	TRBV5-6	TRBJ2-3	.	CASSLVFQGPDTQYF	TGTGCCAGCAGCTTAGTTTTTCAGGGCCCAGATACGCAGTATTTT
.	14	TRBV30	TRBJ1-2	.	CAWSVSRRHSGYTF	TGTGCCTGGAGTGTTTCCCGCAGACATAGTGGCTACACCTTC
.	14	TRBV5-4	TRBJ2-5	TRBD1	CASNRGGHGETQYF	TGTGCCAGCAACCGAGGGGGCCACGGAGAGACCCAGTACTTC
.	16	TRBV4-1	TRBJ1-6	.	CASSQARGLINSPLHF	TGCGCCAGCAGCCAGGCTAGGGGCCTAATAAATTCACCCCTCCACTTT
.	15	TRBV6-5	TRBJ1-5	.	CASSYSGAGNQPQHF	TGTGCCAGCAGTTACTCGGGGGCGGGCAATCAGCCCCAGCATTTT
.	16	TRBV27	TRBJ2-3	TRBD1	CASNMNRDRVTDTQYF	TGTGCCAGCAACATGAATCGGGACAGGGTCACAGATACGCAGTATTTT
.	15	TRBV3-1/TRBV3-2	TRBJ2-7	TRBD2	CASSQASGGSYEQYF	TGTGCCAGCAGCCAAGCCAGCGGGGGGTCCTACGAGCAGTACTTC
.	15	TRBV4-1	TRBJ1-2	.	CASSQGGAALYGYTF	TGCGCCAGCAGCCAAGGGGGGGCAGCCCTTTATGGCTACACCTTC
.	16	TRBV18	TRBJ1-3	.	CASSPTQVNSGNTIYF	TGTGCCAGCTCACCGACACAGGTCAACTCTGGAAACACCATATATTTT
.	13	TRBV10-3	TRBJ1-1	TRBD1	CAITDRGLTEAFF	TGTGCCATCACGGACAGGGGGCTCACTGAAGCTTTCTTT
.	15	TRBV7-6	TRBJ2-1	TRBD2	CASTTLAGADNEQFF	TGTGCCAGCACTACTTTAGCGGGGGCAGACAATGAGCAGTTCTTC
few	16	TRBV5-1	TRBJ2-4	TRBD2	CASSSASGGLKNIQYF	TGCGCCAGCAGCTCTGCTAGCGGGGGCCTCAAAAACATTCAGTACTTC
.	15	TRBV6-5	TRBJ1-1	.	CASSYTTGVNTEAFF	TGTGCCAGCAGTTACACCACAGGTGTAAACACTGAAGCTTTCTTT
.	14	TRBV6-5	TRBJ1-6	.	CASSDTRDNSPLHF	TGTGCCAGCTCCGATACTCGCGACAATTCACCCCTCCACTTT
.	13	TRBV12-3/TRBV12-4	TRBJ1-1	.	CASTLGYGTEAFF	TGTGCCAGCACCTTGGGCTACGGCACTGAAGCTTTCTTT
.	15	TRBV4-1	TRBJ2-7	.	CASSQETGIPYEQYF	TGCGCCAGCAGCCAAGAAACAGGGATCCCCTACGAGCAGTACTTC
.	15	TRBV6-6	TRBJ2-2	TRBD2	CASSYSGGYTGELFF	TGTGCCAGCAGTTACTCGGGGGGGTACACCGGGGAGCTGTTTTTT
once	12	TRBV7-8	TRBJ2-5	.	CASSHRQETQYF	TGTGCCAGCAGCCATCGACAAGAGACCCAGTACTTC
.	15	TRBV18	TRBJ1-1	.	CASSLQEGLNTEAFF	TGTGCCAGCTCACTCCAAGAGGGACTGAACACTGAAGCTTTCTTT
.	14	TRBV25-1	TRBJ1-5	.	CASSGLGAYQPQHF	TGTGCCAGCAGCGGGTTGGGGGCATATCAGCCCCAGCATTTT
.	16	TRBV7-6	TRBJ1-3	.	CASSLGPRGTGNTIYF	TGTGCCAGCAGCTTAGGTCCCAGGGGCACTGGAAACACCATATATTTT
.	16	TRBV10-3	TRBJ2-2	TRBD1	CAISEGQDRNTGELFF	TGTGCCATCAGTGAGGGACAGGACCGGAACACCGGGGAGCTGTTTTTT
once	17	TRBV18	TRBJ1-3	.	CASSQGPQGPSGNTIYF	TGTGCCAGCTCTCAAGGACCCCAGGGCCCCTCTGGAAACACCATATATTTT
.	14	TRBV11-2	TRBJ2-1	TRBD2	CASSLDATSGRQFF	TGTGCCAGCAGCTTAGACGCGACTAGCGGCCGGCAGTTCTTC
.	15	TRBV7-2	TRBJ1-2	TRBD1	CASSLAHGQGWGYTF	TGTGCCAGCAGCTTAGCCCATGGACAGGGTTGGGGCTACACCTTC
.	15	TRBV5-3	TRBJ1-6	.	CARSLVPDTYSPLHF	TGTGCCAGAAGCTTGGTCCCGGACACCTATTCACCCCTCCACTTT
.	13	TRBV12-3/TRBV12-4	TRBJ2-7	TRBD2	CASSGGVAYEQYF	TGTGCCAGCTCCGGGGGGGTGGCCTACGAGCAGTACTTC
.	17	TRBV7-6	TRBJ2-3	.	CASSTVGWGDLTDTQYF	TGTGCCAGCAGCACCGTGGGGTGGGGGGACTTGACAGATACGCAGTATTTT
.	12	TRBV3-1/TRBV3-2	TRBJ2-7	.	CASSQGPGEQYF	TGTGCCAGCAGCCAAGGCCCGGGCGAGCAGTACTTC
.	13	TRBV19	TRBJ2-5	.	CASSIGTRETQYF	TGTGCCAGTAGTATAGGAACTAGAGAGACCCAGTACTTC
.	15	TRBV6-5	TRBJ2-7	.	CASSYSIAASYEQYF	TGTGCCAGCAGTTACTCGATCGCGGCCTCCTACGAGCAGTACTTC
.	14	TRBV7-9	TRBJ2-1	.	CASTWQSSYNEQFF	TGTGCCAGCACTTGGCAAAGCTCCTACAATGAGCAGTTCTTC
.	17	TRBV5-5	TRBJ1-2	TRBD1	CASSLVGTVLFNYGYTF	TGTGCCAGCAGCTTGGTCGGGACAGTACTCTTTAACTATGGCTACACCTTC
.	11	TRBV6-5	TRBJ2-7	.	CASRLYYEQYF	TGTGCCAGCAGGTTATACTACGAGCAGTACTTC
.	15	TRBV5-4	TRBJ2-3	TRBD1	CASSLGDRGPDTQYF	TGTGCCAGCAGCTTGGGAGACAGGGGCCCAGATACGCAGTATTTT
few	13	TRBV25-1	TRBJ2-3	.	CASSDFLRNTQYF	TGTGCCAGCAGTGACTTTTTACGAAATACGCAGTATTTT
.	16	TRBV3-1/TRBV3-2	TRBJ1-1	TRBD1	CASSRAGGVKNTEAFF	TGTGCCAGCAGCCGGGCAGGGGGCGTAAAGAACACTGAAGCTTTCTTT
.	15	TRBV6-1	TRBJ1-1	TRBD1	CASSDFAAGGGEAFF	TGTGCCAGCAGTGATTTTGCGGCAGGGGGCGGTGAAGCTTTCTTT